This T cell receptor beta chain was sequenced in a study of identical twins. TCRdb redid the calling of the 5' RACE reads with MiXCR, one entry per CDR3 protein. The sample shows hundreds of thousands of distinct CDR3 sequences, 8.6% of them seen only once. Germline CDR1 and CDR2: MNHNS and SASEGT. CDR3 length: 9 amino acids. V was trimmed by 8 bases and J by 8 bases, leaving 6 bases between them. This sample was also put to use in a study of yellow fever vaccine responses in identical twins. That work adds: Each twin's T cell response to the vaccine was reported to look partly convergent and partly personalized.

This TCR derives from a woman aged 18-35 years in good health. Sequenced sample: PBMCs. This chain connects TRBV6-1 to TRBJ1-2; D gene ambiguous. CDR3 DNA sequence: TGTGCCAGCGGTTCAGGCTACACCTTC. The encoded protein is CASGSGYTF.